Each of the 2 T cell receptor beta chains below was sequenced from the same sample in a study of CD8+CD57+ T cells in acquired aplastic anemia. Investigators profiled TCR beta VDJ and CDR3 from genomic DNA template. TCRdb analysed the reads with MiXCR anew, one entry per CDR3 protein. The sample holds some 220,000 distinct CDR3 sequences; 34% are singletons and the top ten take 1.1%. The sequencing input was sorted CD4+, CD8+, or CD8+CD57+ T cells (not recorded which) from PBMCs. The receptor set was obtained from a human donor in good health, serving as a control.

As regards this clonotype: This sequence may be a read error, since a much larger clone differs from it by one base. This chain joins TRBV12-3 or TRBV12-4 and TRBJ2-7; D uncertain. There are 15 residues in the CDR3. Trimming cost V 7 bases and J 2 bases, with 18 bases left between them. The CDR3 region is CASTTDEGLPYEQYF. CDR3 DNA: TGTGCCAGCACCACCGACGAAGGCCTCCCCTACGAGCAGTACTTC.

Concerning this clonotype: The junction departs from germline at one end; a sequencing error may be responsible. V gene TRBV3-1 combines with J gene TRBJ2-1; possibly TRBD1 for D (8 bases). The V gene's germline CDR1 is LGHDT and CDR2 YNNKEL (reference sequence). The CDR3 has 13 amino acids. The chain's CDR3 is CASSQETGGAPVF. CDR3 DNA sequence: TGTGCCAGCAGCCAAGAAACAGGGGGGGCCCCCGTCTTC.